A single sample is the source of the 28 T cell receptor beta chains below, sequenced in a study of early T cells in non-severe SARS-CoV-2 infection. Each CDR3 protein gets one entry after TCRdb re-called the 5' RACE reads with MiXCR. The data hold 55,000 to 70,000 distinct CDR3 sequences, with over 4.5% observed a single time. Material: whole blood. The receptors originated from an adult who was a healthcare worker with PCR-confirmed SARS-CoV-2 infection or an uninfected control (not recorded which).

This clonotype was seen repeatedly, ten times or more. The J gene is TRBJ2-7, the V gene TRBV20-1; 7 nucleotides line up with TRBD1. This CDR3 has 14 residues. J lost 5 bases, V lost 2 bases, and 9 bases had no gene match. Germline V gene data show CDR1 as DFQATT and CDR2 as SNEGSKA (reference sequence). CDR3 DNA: TGCAGTGCTAGACCGACAGGGACGGAGGACGAGCAGTACTTC. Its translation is CSARPTGTEDEQYF.

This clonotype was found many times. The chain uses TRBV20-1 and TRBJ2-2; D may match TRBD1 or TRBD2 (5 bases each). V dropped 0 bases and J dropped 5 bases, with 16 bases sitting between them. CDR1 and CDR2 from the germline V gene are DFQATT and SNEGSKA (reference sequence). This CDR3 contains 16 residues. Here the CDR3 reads CSARDLGEWKTGELFF. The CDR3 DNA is TGCAGTGCTAGAGATCTAGGGGAGTGGAAGACCGGGGAGCTGTTTTTT.

CDR3 DNA: TGTGCCAGCAAGAAGGAGCCTCTTTCCAACTATGGCTACACCTTC. Translating gives CASKKEPLSNYGYTF. The gene calls are TRBV6-6 and TRBJ1-2, with D hard to call. The length of the CDR3 is 15 residues. V was clipped by 7 bases and J by 2 bases, with 17 bases between them. Germline assignment: CDR1 MNHNY and CDR2 SVGAGI (reference sequence).

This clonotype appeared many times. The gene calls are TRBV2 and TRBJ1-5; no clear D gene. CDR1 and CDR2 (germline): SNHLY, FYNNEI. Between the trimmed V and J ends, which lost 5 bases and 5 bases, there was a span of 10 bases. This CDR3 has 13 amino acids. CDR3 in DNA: TGTGCCAGCAGTCCTTGGGAGGATCAGCCCCAGCATTTT. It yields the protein CASSPWEDQPQHF.

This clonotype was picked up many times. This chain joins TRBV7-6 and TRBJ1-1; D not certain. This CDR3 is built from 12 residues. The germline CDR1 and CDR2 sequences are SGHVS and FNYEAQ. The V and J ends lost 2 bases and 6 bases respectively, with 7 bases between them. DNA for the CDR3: TGTGCCAGCAGCTTATATAAATCTGAAGCTTTCTTT. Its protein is CASSLYKSEAFF.

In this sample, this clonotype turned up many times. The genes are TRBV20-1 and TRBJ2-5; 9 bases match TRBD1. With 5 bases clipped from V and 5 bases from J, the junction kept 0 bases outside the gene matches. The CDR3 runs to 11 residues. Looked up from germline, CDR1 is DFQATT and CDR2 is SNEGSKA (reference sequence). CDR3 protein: CSADRGETQYF. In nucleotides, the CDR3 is TGCAGTGCTGACAGGGGGGAGACCCAGTACTTC.

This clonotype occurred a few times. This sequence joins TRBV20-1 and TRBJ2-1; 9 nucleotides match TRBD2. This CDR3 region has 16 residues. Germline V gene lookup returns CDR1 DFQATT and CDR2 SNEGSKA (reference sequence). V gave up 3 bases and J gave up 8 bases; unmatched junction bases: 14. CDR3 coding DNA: TGCAGTGCTAGCGGTGTGGTAGCGGGAGTCTTGGATGAGCAGTTCTTC. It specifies CSASGVVAGVLDEQFF.

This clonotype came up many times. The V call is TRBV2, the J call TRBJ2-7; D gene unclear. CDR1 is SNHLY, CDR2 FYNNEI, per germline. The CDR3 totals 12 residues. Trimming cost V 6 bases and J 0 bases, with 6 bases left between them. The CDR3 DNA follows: TGTGCCAGCAGCCGAAGCTCCTACGAGCAGTACTTC. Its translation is CASSRSSYEQYF.

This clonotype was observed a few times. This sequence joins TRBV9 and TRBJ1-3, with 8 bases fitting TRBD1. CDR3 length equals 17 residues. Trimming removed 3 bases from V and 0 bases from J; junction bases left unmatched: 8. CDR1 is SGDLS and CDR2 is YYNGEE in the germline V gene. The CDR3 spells CASSGPTGVYSGNTIYF. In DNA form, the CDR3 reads TGTGCCAGCAGCGGACCGACAGGGGTGTACTCTGGAAACACCATATATTTT.

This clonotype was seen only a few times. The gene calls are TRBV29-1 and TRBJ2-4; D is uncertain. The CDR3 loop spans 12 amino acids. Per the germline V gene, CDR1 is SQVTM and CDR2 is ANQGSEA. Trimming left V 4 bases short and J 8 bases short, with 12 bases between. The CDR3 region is CSVGTPGDIQYF. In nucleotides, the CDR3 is TGCAGCGTTGGGACCCCTGGAGACATTCAGTACTTC.

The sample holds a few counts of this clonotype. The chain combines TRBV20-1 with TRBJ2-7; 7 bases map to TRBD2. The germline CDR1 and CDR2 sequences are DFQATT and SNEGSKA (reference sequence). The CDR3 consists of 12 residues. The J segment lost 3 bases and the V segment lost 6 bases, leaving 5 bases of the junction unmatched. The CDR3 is CSADLADYEQYF. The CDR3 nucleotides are TGCAGTGCGGATCTAGCGGACTACGAGCAGTACTTC.

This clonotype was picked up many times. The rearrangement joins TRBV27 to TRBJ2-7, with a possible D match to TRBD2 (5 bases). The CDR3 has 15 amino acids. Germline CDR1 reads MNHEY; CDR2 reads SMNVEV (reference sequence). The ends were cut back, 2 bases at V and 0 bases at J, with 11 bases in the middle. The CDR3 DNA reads TGTGCCAGCAGTTTAGACAACGGGGTCTCCTACGAGCAGTACTTC. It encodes CASSLDNGVSYEQYF.

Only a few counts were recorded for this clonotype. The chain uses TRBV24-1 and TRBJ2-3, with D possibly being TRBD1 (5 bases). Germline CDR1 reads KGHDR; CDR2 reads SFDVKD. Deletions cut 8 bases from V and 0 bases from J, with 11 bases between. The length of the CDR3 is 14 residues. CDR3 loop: CATKKGQSTDTQYF. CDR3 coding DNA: TGTGCCACCAAGAAGGGGCAGAGCACAGATACGCAGTATTTT.

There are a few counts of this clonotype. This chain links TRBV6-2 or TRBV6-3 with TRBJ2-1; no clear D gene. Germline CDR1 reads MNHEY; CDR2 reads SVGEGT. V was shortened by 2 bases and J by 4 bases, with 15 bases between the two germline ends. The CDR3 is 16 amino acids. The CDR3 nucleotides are TGTGCCAGCAGTTACGCGGTCAGAGTAGTGTACAATGAGCAGTTCTTC. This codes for CASSYAVRVVYNEQFF.

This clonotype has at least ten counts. The CDR3 sequence: CAWSVVQGLGGETQYF. CDR3 sequence (DNA): TGTGCCTGGAGTGTCGTGCAGGGCCTAGGGGGGGAGACCCAGTACTTC. The rearrangement links TRBV30 to TRBJ2-5; D tentatively fits TRBD1 or TRBD2 (6 bases each). CDR1 and CDR2 from the germline V gene are GTSNPN and SVGIG (reference sequence). The CDR3 is 16 amino acids. Trimming took 0 bases from V and 5 from J, leaving 19 bases between them.

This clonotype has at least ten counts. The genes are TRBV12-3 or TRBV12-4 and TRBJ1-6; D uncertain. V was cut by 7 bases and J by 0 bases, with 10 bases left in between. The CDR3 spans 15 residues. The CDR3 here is CASKVGDSYNSPLHF. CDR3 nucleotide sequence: TGTGCCAGCAAGGTTGGCGACTCCTATAATTCACCCCTCCACTTT.

This CDR3 reads CASSQDKGYLGYGYTF. Written as DNA, the CDR3 is TGCGCCAGCAGCCAAGATAAGGGGTATTTAGGCTATGGCTACACCTTC. The rearrangement joins TRBV4-1 to TRBJ1-2; D is perhaps TRBD1 (5 bases). Germline CDR1 MGHRA, CDR2 YSYEKL. The CDR3 is made up of 16 amino acids. The V end was cut by 0 bases, the J end by 4 bases, with 15 bases between.

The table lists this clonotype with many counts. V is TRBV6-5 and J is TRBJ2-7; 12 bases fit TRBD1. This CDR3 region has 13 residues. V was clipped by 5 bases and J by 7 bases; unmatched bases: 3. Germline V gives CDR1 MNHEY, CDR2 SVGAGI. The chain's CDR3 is CASSQGQGAEQYF. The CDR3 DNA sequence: TGTGCCAGCAGTCAGGGACAGGGGGCAGAGCAGTACTTC.

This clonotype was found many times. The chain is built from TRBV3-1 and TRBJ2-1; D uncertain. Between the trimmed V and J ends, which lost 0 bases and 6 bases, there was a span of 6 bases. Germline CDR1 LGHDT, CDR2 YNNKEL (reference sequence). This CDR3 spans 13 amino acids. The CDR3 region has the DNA TGTGCCAGCAGCCAAGACATTCTCAATGAGCAGTTCTTC. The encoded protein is CASSQDILNEQFF.

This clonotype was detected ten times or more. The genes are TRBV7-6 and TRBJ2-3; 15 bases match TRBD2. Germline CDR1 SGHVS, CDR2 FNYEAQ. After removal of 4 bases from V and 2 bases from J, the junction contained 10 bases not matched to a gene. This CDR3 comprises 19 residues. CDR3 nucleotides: TGTGCCAGCAGCTCGCAAGGCGGACTAGCGGGGGGGTACACAGATACGCAGTATTTT. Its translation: CASSSQGGLAGGYTDTQYF.

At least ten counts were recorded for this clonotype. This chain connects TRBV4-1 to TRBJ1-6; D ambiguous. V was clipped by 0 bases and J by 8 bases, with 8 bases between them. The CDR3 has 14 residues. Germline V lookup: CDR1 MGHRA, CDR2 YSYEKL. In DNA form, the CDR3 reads TGCGCCAGCAGCCAAGACGCAGATTATTCACCCCTCCACTTT. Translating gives CASSQDADYSPLHF.

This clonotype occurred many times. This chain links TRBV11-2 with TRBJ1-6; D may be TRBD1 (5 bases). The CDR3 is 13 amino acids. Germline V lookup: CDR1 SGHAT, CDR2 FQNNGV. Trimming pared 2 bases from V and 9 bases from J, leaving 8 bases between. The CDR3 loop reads CASSLKGTSPLHF. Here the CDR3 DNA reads TGTGCCAGCAGCTTAAAGGGGACTTCACCCCTCCACTTT.

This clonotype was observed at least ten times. CDR3 nucleotides: TGCGCCAGCAGCTCCAAGGGGGCTGGAAACACCATATATTTT. It yields the protein CASSSKGAGNTIYF. The V gene is TRBV5-1, the J gene TRBJ1-3; tentatively, D is TRBD1 (6 bases). This CDR3 comprises 14 residues. The germline CDR1 and CDR2 sequences are SGHRS and YFSETQ. V lost 3 bases, J lost 2 bases, and 9 bases lay in between.

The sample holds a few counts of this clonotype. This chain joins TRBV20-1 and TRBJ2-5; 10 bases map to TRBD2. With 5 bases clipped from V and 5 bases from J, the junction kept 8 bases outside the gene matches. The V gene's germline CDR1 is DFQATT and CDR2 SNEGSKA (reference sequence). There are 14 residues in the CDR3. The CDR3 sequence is CSAGLAEVVETQYF. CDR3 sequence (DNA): TGCAGTGCTGGACTAGCGGAGGTGGTGGAGACCCAGTACTTC.

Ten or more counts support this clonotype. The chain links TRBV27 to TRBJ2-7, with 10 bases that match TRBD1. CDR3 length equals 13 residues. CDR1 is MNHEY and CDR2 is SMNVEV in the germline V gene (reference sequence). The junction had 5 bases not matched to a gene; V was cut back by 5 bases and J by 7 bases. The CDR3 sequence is CASSRTGGREQYF. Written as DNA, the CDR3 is TGTGCCAGCAGTCGGACAGGGGGGAGGGAGCAGTACTTC.

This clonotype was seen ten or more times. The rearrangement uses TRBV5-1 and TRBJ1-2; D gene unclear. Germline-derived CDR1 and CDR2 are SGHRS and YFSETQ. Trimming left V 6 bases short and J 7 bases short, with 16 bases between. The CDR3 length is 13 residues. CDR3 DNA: TGCGCCAGCACTCTGGTGGAGGGATCTGGCTACACCTTC. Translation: CASTLVEGSGYTF.

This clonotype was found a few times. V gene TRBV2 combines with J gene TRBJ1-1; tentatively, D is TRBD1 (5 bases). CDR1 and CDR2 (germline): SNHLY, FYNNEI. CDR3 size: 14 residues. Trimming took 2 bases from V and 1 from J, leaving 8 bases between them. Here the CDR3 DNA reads TGTGCCAGCAGTGAACGGGGGAGGAACACTGAAGCTTTCTTT. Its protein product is CASSERGRNTEAFF. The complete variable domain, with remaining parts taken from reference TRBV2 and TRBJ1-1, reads EPEVTQTPSHQVTQMGQEVILRCVPISNHLYFYWYRQILGQKVEFLVSFYNNEISEKSEIFDDQFSVERPDGSNFTLKIRSTKLEDSAMYFCASSERGRNTEAFFGQGTRLTVV.

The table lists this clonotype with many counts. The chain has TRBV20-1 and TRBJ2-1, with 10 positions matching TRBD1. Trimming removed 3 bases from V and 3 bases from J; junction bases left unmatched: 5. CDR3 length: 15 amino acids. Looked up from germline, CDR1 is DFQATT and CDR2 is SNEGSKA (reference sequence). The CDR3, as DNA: TGCAGTGCTAGGGCTGGGACAGGGGTCTACAATGAGCAGTTCTTC. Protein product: CSARAGTGVYNEQFF.